This T cell receptor (beta chain) was identified during a study of beta chain features in type 1 diabetes. Study overall: All samples combined gave roughly 110,000,000 sorted cells for examination.

Expressed TCRB transcripts got sequenced, as all isolated RNA was reverse transcribed. The method was immunoSEQ multiplex PCR; TCRdb's version includes in-frame clones alone and lacks a portion of them. The repertoire has around 100,000 clones, roughly 28% of them found once; the top ten carry 0.5% to 0.6%. Findings and caveats of the study: The question left open here concerned HLA type influencing TCRB rearrangement. Patients with Type 1 diabetes showed moderately but significantly shorter TCRB CDR3s in all four CD4+ subsets. The naive, central memory and Treg TCRB repertoires of patients appeared to be more similar to one another than those of healthy donors. Among type 1 diabetes patients, VDJ junctions had fewer insertions and more deletions.

The CDR3 runs to 15 residues. The germline V gene encodes CDR1 LGHNA and CDR2 YNFKEQ. V lost 0 bases to trimming and J lost 3 bases, with 8 bases between them. Worth noting for this clone: What it binds is unknown.

V gene TRBV4-2 combines with J gene TRBJ2-2; possible D gene TRBD2, 5 bases. Sequencing was done on a sample of central memory CD4+ T cells from blood. The clonotype originates from a young woman with type 1 diabetes. CDR3 DNA sequence: TGTGCCAGCAGCCAAGAAGCGGCGGACACCGGGGAGCTGTTTTTT. It specifies CASSQEAADTGELFF.